This TCR beta chain was recorded in a study of blood T cells in healthy people across ages. Findings of the study overall: Using unsorted PBMCs precluded a conclusive naive versus antigen-experienced comparison.

Germline lookup yields CDR1 SGDLS and CDR2 YYNGEE. This CDR3 spans 11 amino acids. This clonotype was counted a few times. The antigen is not known. A sample-barcoded 5' primer and a J-beta primer mix were used in a second PCR of roughly 6 to 11 cycles. TCRdb passed the 5' RACE reads through MiXCR, listing each CDR3 protein once. The data contain about 1.4 million distinct CDR3 sequences, approximately 59% of them singletons. The chain employs TRBV9 and TRBJ2-7, with D possibly being TRBD2 (5 bases). The clonotype was recovered from a man younger than 35 in good health. Material for sequencing was blood. Here the CDR3 DNA reads TGTTTGAATAGAGAGGGCTACGAGCAGTACTTC. This translates into CLNREGYEQYF.